This T cell receptor beta chain was identified during a study of T-cell reconstitution after alpha-beta-depleted transplantation in children (TCRdb year 2016). For context, the study as a whole: Using TCR repertoire profiling, the study followed T-cell immune reconstitution in a quantitative way in children after TCRalphabeta/CD19-depleted allogeneic hematopoietic cell transplantation.

Reading the label with the study, this specimen's treatment or condition is: allogeneic hematopoietic cell transplantation with graft depleted of TCRalphabeta T cells and CD19 B cells. Transplant recipients were children who received TCRalphabeta/CD19-depleted allogeneic hematopoietic cell grafts. The sample holds a few counts of this clonotype. What antigen it recognizes has not been identified. Per-base qualities were not stored, and no clone one base away is much larger. Library method: PCR. Reads for this sample came from an Illumina HiSeq 2500. Molecular barcoding was employed in the preparation of TCR libraries, with unique molecular identifiers being used to normalize TCRbeta repertoire quantification. TCRdb reran the public reads through fastp at Q25 and MiXCR, keeping productive beta chains. Records with the same CDR3 protein are collapsed into one entry carrying the most frequent genes and DNA. The sample table records about a million distinct CDR3 sequences; about 31% of these occur just once. The ten largest make up over 25% of the sample.

Paper-wide results and their limitations: The apparently early alphabetaT-cell count recovery about two months after transplant was reportedly dependent on only several hundred rapidly expanded clones derived from non-depleted graft cells. Hyperexpanded clone frequencies declined over subsequent months; after one year, T-cell counts and TCRbeta diversity were mostly attributed to newly produced T cells. In some patients, the high TCRbeta diversity seen at day 60 was put down to recipient T cells and intrathymic progenitors that had survived conditioning.

CDR1 is given as MNHEY and CDR2 as SMNVEV, both from the germline V gene (reference sequence). V and J lose 5 bases and 4 bases, and a span of 14 bases separates them. From its cysteine to its phenylalanine, the CDR3 spans 14 amino acids. Only the CDR3 region is kept as DNA, spanning 42 bases read in frame from base 1. The sequencing here drew on PBMCs, mostly from graft donor cells, taken 360 days after TCRalphabeta/CD19-depleted stem cell transplant. Recombination linked TRBV27 to TRBJ2-5; a tentative D match to TRBD2 spans 6 bases. The clonotype was recovered from a boy under two years old who had a stem cell transplant for SCID, so the T cells may come from the graft donor. In nucleotides, the sequence is TGTGCCAGCAGTATACTAGCAGGTGGAGAGACCCAGTACTTC. Its protein product is CASSILAGGETQYF.